Below, 18 T cell receptor beta chains from the same sample are listed, as sequenced in a study of cytomegalovirus exposure and HLA in healthy donors. Primers for the PCR totalled 60 Vbeta and 13 Jbeta. Clones were read by immunoSEQ multiplex PCR, and TCRdb kept only the in-frame ones, dropping some. The sample includes about 130,000 clones, around 72% of them seen just once. The material sequenced was PBMCs. The receptors stem from a man aged 25-45 years in good health and CMV-seronegative.

The rearrangement uses TRBV9 and TRBJ1-5, with 9 bases aligning to TRBD1. The CDR3 loop spans 14 amino acids. Germline CDR1 reads SGDLS; CDR2 reads YYNGEE. Trimming took 0 bases from V and 7 from J; bases not matched to a gene: 2. The CDR3 spells CASSVGTGDQPQHF. The CDR3 nucleotides read TGTGCCAGCAGCGTAGGGACAGGGGACCAGCCCCAGCATTTT.

V usage is TRBV9 and J usage is TRBJ2-3; D is possibly TRBD1 (6 bases). V lost 0 bases and J lost 3, with 11 bases in between. The CDR3 covers 15 residues. CDR1 and CDR2 from the germline V gene are SGDLS and YYNGEE. The CDR3 DNA follows: TGTGCCAGCAGCGTAGAGGGGGTAGGGACAGATACGCAGTATTTT. Its protein is CASSVEGVGTDTQYF.

The genes are TRBV4-1 and TRBJ1-1; 10 nucleotides align to TRBD1. The CDR3 consists of 15 residues. J lost 0 bases, V lost 3 bases, and 1 base had no gene match. Germline CDR1 MGHRA, CDR2 YSYEKL. The DNA of the CDR3 is TGCGCCAGCAGCCAGGGACAGGGGTTGAACACTGAAGCTTTCTTT. Translation gives CASSQGQGLNTEAFF.

This chain joins TRBV7-9 and TRBJ1-2, with 8 bases that match TRBD1. This CDR3 region has 14 residues. After removal of 2 bases from V and 10 bases from J, the junction contained 9 bases not matched to a gene. CDR1 and CDR2 from the germline V gene are SEHNR and FQNEAQ (reference sequence). CDR3 in amino acids: CASSLRRQGFDYTF. CDR3 nucleotides: TGTGCCAGCAGCTTACGTCGACAGGGGTTTGACTACACCTTC.

V usage is TRBV7-9 and J usage is TRBJ1-2; no clear D gene. The V end lost 4 bases, the J end lost 2 bases, and 8 bases lay between the germline ends. Germline-derived CDR1 and CDR2 are SEHNR and FQNEAQ (reference sequence). This CDR3 has 13 residues. CDR3 in DNA: TGTGCCAGCAGCTCTACAGAGAACTATGGCTACACCTTC. It translates to CASSSTENYGYTF. The full variable domain, rest sourced from reference TRBV7-9 and TRBJ1-2, is DTGVSQNPRHKITKRGQNVTFRCDPISEHNRLYWYRQTLGQGPEFLTYFQNEAQLEKSRLLSDRFSAERPKGSFSTLEIQRTEQGDSAMYLCASSSTENYGYTFGSGTRLTVV.

The chain employs TRBV5-8 and TRBJ1-1, with 8 bases fitting TRBD1. V lost 0 bases and J lost 6; bases outside the gene matches: 1. Germline CDR1 reads SGHTS; CDR2 reads YDEGEE. The CDR3 totals 13 residues. CDR3 DNA: TGTGCCAGCAGCTTGGTACAGGGGGCTGAAGCTTTCTTT. Its protein is CASSLVQGAEAFF.

V and J are TRBV6-1 and TRBJ2-7, with a tentative D call TRBD1 (6 bases). There are 14 residues in the CDR3. Trimming took off 2 bases at V and 4 bases at J, with 12 bases between the two ends. Germline loops: CDR1 MNHNS, CDR2 SASEGT. The CDR3 loop reads CASSEQGQSYEQYF. DNA of the CDR3: TGTGCCAGCAGTGAACAGGGGCAGAGTTACGAGCAGTACTTC.

This clone was counted a few times. The J gene is TRBJ1-1, the V gene TRBV5-4, with D perhaps TRBD1 (6 bases). CDR3 size: 16 residues. Per the germline V gene, CDR1 is SGHNT and CDR2 is YYREEE (reference sequence). V was clipped by 5 bases and J by 0 bases, with 17 bases between them. The CDR3 sequence: CASRSGGTQMNTEAFF. In DNA, the CDR3 is TGTGCCAGCAGGTCCGGGGGGACACAAATGAACACTGAAGCTTTCTTT.

J is TRBJ2-2 and V is TRBV5-1, with a weak D call TRBD2 (6 bases). The germline V gene has CDR1 SGHRS and CDR2 YFSETQ. The CDR3 has 14 residues. Trimming took off 2 bases at V and 5 bases at J, with 10 bases between the two ends. CDR3: CASSFLAGTGELFF. As DNA, the CDR3 is TGCGCCAGCAGCTTCCTGGCGGGGACCGGGGAGCTGTTTTTT.

The chain joins TRBV5-1 to TRBJ2-6; 7 positions agree with TRBD1. Germline V gene data show CDR1 as SGHRS and CDR2 as YFSETQ. The J segment lost 3 bases and the V segment lost 2 bases, leaving 14 bases of the junction unmatched. This CDR3 is 19 amino acids long. The CDR3 spells CASSFGEVGPGGGANVLTF. CDR3 nucleotide sequence: TGCGCCAGCAGCTTTGGAGAAGTCGGTCCAGGGGGTGGGGCCAACGTCCTGACTTTC. The full variable domain, rest sourced from reference TRBV5-1 and TRBJ2-6, is KAGVTQTPRYLIKTRGQQVTLSCSPISGHRSVSWYQQTPGQGLQFLFEYFSETQRNKGNFPGRFSGRQFSNSRSEMNVSTLELGDSALYLCASSFGEVGPGGGANVLTFGAGSRLTVL.

This rearrangement joins TRBV5-1 to TRBJ2-6; TRBD1 is a possible D gene (5 bases). V was shortened by 2 bases and J by 0 bases, with 27 bases between the two germline ends. CDR3 length equals 22 residues. CDR1 is SGHRS and CDR2 is YFSETQ in the germline V gene. The CDR3 region has the DNA TGCGCCAGCAGCTTCCCACTTGCTGTTTCGGGCCAAGGGGCCTCTGGGGCCAACGTCCTGACTTTC. Protein product: CASSFPLAVSGQGASGANVLTF.

The chain joins TRBV21-1 to TRBJ2-7; the table's D call, TRBD2, has no DNA check behind it. TRBV21-1 is tagged as a pseudogene. The CDR3 extends over 13 amino acids. The CDR3 sequence is CASSKVGRGEQYF. The DNA of the CDR3 is TGTGCCAGCAGCAAAGTGGGGAGGGGCGAGCAGTACTTC.

The J gene is TRBJ2-1, the V gene TRBV13, with TRBD2 matching over 9 bases. The V gene end was trimmed by 2 bases and the J gene end by 0 bases; junction bases not matched to a gene: 2. This CDR3 comprises 16 residues. From germline, CDR1 is PRHDT and CDR2 FYEKMQ (reference sequence). The CDR3 here is CASSLRRGGSYNEQFF. The DNA for the CDR3 is TGTGCCAGCAGCTTACGGCGGGGGGGCTCCTACAATGAGCAGTTCTTC.

The CDR3 is CASSLAGSGGTDTQYF. CDR3 bases: TGCGCCAGCAGCTTGGCCGGGAGTGGTGGCACAGATACGCAGTATTTT. This chain uses TRBV5-1 with TRBJ2-3; the D gene is possibly TRBD2 (6 bases). Trimming took off 0 bases at V and 1 base at J, with 12 bases between the two ends. CDR1 and CDR2 (germline): SGHRS, YFSETQ. CDR3 length equals 16 residues.

This chain connects TRBV13 to TRBJ2-7, with 9 bases fitting TRBD1. J lost 5 bases, V lost 5 bases, and 19 bases had no gene match. CDR1 PRHDT and CDR2 FYEKMQ come from the germline V gene (reference sequence). The CDR3 has 18 residues. The CDR3 DNA reads as TGTGCCAGCAGCCCCATGGGCTATACAGGGGGCTTTCGTGACGAGCAGTACTTC. Translation gives CASSPMGYTGGFRDEQYF.

The chain couples TRBV7-2 to TRBJ1-3, with 7 bases that match TRBD1. After removal of 0 bases from V and 4 bases from J, the junction contained 3 bases not matched to a gene. The CDR3 loop spans 15 amino acids. From germline, CDR1 is SGHTA and CDR2 FQGNSA. CDR3 nucleotide sequence: TGTGCCAGCAGCTTAGCAGGGGGCAAAGGAAACACCATATATTTT. Translation: CASSLAGGKGNTIYF. Based on the CDR3 plus reference TRBV7-2 and TRBJ1-3, the full variable domain is GAGVSQSPSNKVTEKGKDVELRCDPISGHTALYWYRQSLGQGLEFLIYFQGNSAPDKSGLPSDRFSAERTGGSVSTLTIQRTQQEDSAVYLCASSLAGGKGNTIYFGEGSWLTVV.

The chain has TRBV25-1 and TRBJ2-5; TRBD2 agrees at 10 bases. Germline loops: CDR1 MGHDK, CDR2 SYGVNS. Trimming cost V 4 bases and J 1 base; bases outside gene matches: 6. CDR3 length: 16 amino acids. CDR3 coding DNA: TGTGCCAGCAGTGCCCACCTAGCGGGGGCCCAAGAGACCCAGTACTTC. This codes for CASSAHLAGAQETQYF.

The CDR3 coding sequence is TGTGCCAGCAGTTGGGACAGGGGACGGCCCGAGCAGTACTTC. As protein: CASSWDRGRPEQYF. The chain has TRBV28 and TRBJ2-7; 10 nucleotides agree with TRBD1. This CDR3 spans 14 amino acids. Germline V gene sequence: CDR1 MDHEN, CDR2 SYDVKM. Trimming removed 4 bases from V and 6 bases from J; junction bases left unmatched: 6.